The entry below describes one TCR beta chain. Unique molecular identifiers were incorporated into the prepared TCRbeta library. TCRdb reprocessed the PCR reads via MiXCR and lists one record per CDR3 protein. The sample has some 520,000 distinct CDR3 sequences; around a third are singletons. This sample was included in a study of T-cell reconstitution after alpha-beta-depleted transplantation in children. V dropped 0 bases and J dropped 6 bases, with 8 bases sitting between them. There are 12 residues in the CDR3. Per germline, CDR1 SQVTM and CDR2 ANQGSEA. This sample comprised PBMCs from the stem cell graft donor, obtained from the stem cell graft. V and J are TRBV29-1 and TRBJ1-1; D is ambiguous. This receptor was taken from a human donor who donated a stem cell graft to a child with aplastic anemia. In DNA, the CDR3 is TGCAGCGTTGAAGAGAGCTACGCTGAAGCTTTCTTT. Protein: CSVEESYAEAFF.